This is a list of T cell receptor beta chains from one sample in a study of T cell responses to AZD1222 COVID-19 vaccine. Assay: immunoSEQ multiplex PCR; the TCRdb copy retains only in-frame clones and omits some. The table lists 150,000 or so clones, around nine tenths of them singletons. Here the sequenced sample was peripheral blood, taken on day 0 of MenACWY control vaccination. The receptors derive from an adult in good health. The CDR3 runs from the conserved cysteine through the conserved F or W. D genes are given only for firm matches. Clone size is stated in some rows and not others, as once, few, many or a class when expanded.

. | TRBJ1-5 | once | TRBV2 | CASSEGQPNQPQHF | TGTGCCAGCAGTGAAGGCCAGCCAAATCAGCCCCAGCATTTT
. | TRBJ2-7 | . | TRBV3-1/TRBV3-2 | CASSQLKQTSSYEQYF | TGTGCCAGCAGCCAATTGAAACAAACTAGCTCCTACGAGCAGTACTTC
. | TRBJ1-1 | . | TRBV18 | CASSPLAGDYTEAFF | TGTGCCAGCTCACCACTCGCAGGGGATTACACTGAAGCTTTCTTT
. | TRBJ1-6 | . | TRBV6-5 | CASSRATFNSPLHF | TGTGCCAGCAGCCGGGCTACTTTTAATTCACCCCTCCACTTT
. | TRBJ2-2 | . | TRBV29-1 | CSAQDLDRTNTGELFF | TGCAGCGCTCAAGATCTGGACAGGACTAATACCGGGGAGCTGTTTTTT
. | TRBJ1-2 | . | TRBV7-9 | CASSLARVGDGYTF | TGTGCCAGCAGCTTAGCGCGGGTCGGAGATGGCTACACCTTC
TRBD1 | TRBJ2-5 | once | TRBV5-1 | CASSLETGEETQYF | TGCGCCAGCAGCTTGGAGACAGGGGAAGAGACCCAGTACTTC
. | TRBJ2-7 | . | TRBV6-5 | CASSYSSSNYEQYF | TGTGCCAGCAGTTACTCGTCCAGCAACTACGAGCAGTACTTC
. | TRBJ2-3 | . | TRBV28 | CASSLGGGTDTQYF | TGTGCCAGCAGTTTAGGGGGAGGCACAGATACGCAGTATTTT
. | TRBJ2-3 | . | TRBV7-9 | CASTTNKPSTDTQYF | TGTGCCAGCACCACTAACAAACCAAGCACAGATACGCAGTATTTT
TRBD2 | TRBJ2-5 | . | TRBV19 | CASSIRMRGETQYF | TGTGCCAGTAGTATTAGGATGCGGGGGGAGACCCAGTACTTC
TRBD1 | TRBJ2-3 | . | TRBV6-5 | CASSHRGSTDTQYF | TGTGCCAGCAGTCACAGGGGCAGCACAGATACGCAGTATTTT
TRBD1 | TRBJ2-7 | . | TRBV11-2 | CASSSGTGGSYEQYF | TGTGCCAGCAGCTCAGGGACAGGGGGCTCCTACGAGCAGTACTTC
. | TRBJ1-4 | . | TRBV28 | CASSLGQPEKLFF | TGTGCCAGCAGTCTGGGGCAACCAGAAAAACTGTTTTTT
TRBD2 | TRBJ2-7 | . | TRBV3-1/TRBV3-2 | CASSPGLAGTYEQYF | TGTGCCAGCAGCCCCGGACTAGCGGGTACCTACGAGCAGTACTTC
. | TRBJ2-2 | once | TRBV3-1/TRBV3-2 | CASSHVSHANTGELFF | TGTGCCAGCAGCCACGTCAGCCACGCGAACACCGGGGAGCTGTTTTTT
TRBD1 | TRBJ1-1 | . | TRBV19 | CASRIGRGTFQNTEAFF | TGTGCCAGTAGGATCGGCAGGGGGACGTTCCAGAACACTGAAGCTTTCTTT
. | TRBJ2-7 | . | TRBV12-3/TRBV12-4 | CASSQYDEQYF | TGTGCCAGCAGCCAATACGACGAGCAGTACTTC
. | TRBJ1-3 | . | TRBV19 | CASSPTGSGNTIYF | TGTGCCAGTAGCCCCACAGGATCTGGAAACACCATATATTTT
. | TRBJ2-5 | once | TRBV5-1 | CASSVGQQETQYF | TGCGCCAGCAGCGTAGGACAGCAAGAGACCCAGTACTTC
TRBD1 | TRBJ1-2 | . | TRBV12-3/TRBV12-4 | CASNSGGGYTF | TGTGCCAGCAATTCAGGGGGCGGCTACACCTTC
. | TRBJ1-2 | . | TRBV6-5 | CASSLEGRYGYTF | TGTGCCAGCAGTTTGGAGGGTAGATATGGCTACACCTTC
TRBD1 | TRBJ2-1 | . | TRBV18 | CASSPPKTGGPYNEQFF | TGTGCCAGCTCACCACCCAAGACAGGGGGCCCGTACAATGAGCAGTTCTTC
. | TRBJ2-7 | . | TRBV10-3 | CAISSRTYSYEQYF | TGTGCCATCAGTTCTCGGACATACTCCTACGAGCAGTACTTC
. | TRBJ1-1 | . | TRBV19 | CASRSDRWRDEAFF | TGTGCCAGTAGAAGTGACAGGTGGAGGGATGAAGCTTTCTTT
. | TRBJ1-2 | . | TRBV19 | CASSISRLGDGYTF | TGTGCCAGTAGTATCTCCCGGCTCGGAGATGGCTACACCTTC
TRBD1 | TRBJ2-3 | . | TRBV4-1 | CASSSLTGMNTDTQYF | TGCGCCAGCAGCTCCCTGACAGGGATGAACACAGATACGCAGTATTTT
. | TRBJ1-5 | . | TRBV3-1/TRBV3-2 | CASSQGSQPQHF | TGTGCCAGCAGCCAAGGTTCCCAGCCCCAGCATTTT
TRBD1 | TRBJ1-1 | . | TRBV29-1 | CSVEGTGAIFRTEAFF | TGCAGCGTTGAAGGGACAGGGGCGATATTCAGGACTGAAGCTTTCTTT
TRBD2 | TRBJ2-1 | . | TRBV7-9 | CASSLAGRLAGRSEQFF | TGTGCCAGCAGCTTAGCGGGAAGACTAGCGGGCCGTAGCGAGCAGTTCTTC
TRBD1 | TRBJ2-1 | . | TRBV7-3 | CASSLMSGTVYNEQFF | TGTGCCAGCAGCTTAATGTCAGGGACAGTCTACAATGAGCAGTTCTTC
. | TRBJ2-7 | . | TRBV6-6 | CASSYADGGREQYF | TGTGCCAGCAGTTACGCGGACGGGGGACGGGAGCAGTACTTC
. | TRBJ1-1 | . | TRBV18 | CASSRGQDGSEAFF | TGTGCCAGCTCCCGCGGACAAGACGGGTCTGAAGCTTTCTTT
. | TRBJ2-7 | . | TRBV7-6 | CASSLGNSGAEQYF | TGTGCCAGCAGCTTAGGAAACTCTGGGGCCGAGCAGTACTTC
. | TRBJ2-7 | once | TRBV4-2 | CASSQDTSLDYEQYF | TGTGCCAGCAGCCAAGATACGTCTCTCGACTACGAGCAGTACTTC
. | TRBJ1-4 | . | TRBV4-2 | CASSQDLIQRQTQKLFF | TGTGCCAGCAGCCAAGATCTCATACAGCGGCAGACTCAAAAACTGTTTTTT
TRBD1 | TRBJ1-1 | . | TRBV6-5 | CASGGQSHTEAFF | TGTGCCAGCGGGGGACAGAGCCACACTGAAGCTTTCTTT
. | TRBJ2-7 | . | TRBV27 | CASSGGRGTYEQYF | TGTGCCAGCAGTGGGGGAAGGGGAACCTACGAGCAGTACTTC
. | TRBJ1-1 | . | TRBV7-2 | CASETEMNTEAFF | TGTGCCAGCGAAACAGAGATGAACACTGAAGCTTTCTTT
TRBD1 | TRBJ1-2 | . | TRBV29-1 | CSVSQGGGYGYTF | TGCAGCGTCTCCCAAGGGGGCGGCTATGGCTACACCTTC
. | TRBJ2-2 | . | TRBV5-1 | CASSLELPKSGELFF | TGCGCCAGCAGCTTGGAACTACCCAAAAGCGGGGAGCTGTTTTTT
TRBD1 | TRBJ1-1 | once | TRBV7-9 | CASSAQSGQGGSEAFF | TGTGCCAGCAGCGCCCAATCGGGACAGGGAGGTTCTGAAGCTTTCTTT
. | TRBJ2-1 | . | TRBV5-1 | CASNVGYNEQFF | TGCGCCAGCAATGTCGGCTACAATGAGCAGTTCTTC
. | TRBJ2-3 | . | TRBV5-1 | CASSSGTSSGADTQYF | TGCGCCAGCAGCTCCGGGACTTCCTCCGGGGCAGATACGCAGTATTTT
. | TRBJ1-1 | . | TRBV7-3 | CASSLGIPALMNTEAFF | TGTGCCAGCAGCTTGGGAATCCCAGCCCTCATGAACACTGAAGCTTTCTTT
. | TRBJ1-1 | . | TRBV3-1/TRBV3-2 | CASSPKRVMATEAFF | TGTGCCAGCAGTCCTAAGCGGGTTATGGCGACTGAAGCTTTCTTT